This T cell receptor beta chain derives from a study of T cell responses to AZD1222 COVID-19 vaccine. Profiling relied on immunoSEQ multiplex PCR, and the TCRdb table lists in-frame clones only, not all of them. Of approximately 130,000 clones in the sample, 80% to 95% were seen once. The V end was cut by 0 bases, the J end by 4 bases, with 10 bases between. Germline V gene sequence: CDR1 SGHTA, CDR2 FQGNSA. CDR3 length equals 14 residues. The chain carries TRBV7-2 and TRBJ2-7; perhaps TRBD2 as D (5 bases). This TCR was sampled from an adult in good health. The material sequenced was peripheral blood, taken on day 0 of AZD1222 vaccination. Here the CDR3 DNA reads TGTGCCAGCAGCTTAGCGGGAGTTAAGTACGAGCAGTACTTC. Translating it yields CASSLAGVKYEQYF.